This TCR beta chain was profiled in a study of identical twins. Overall study results and limits: Models predicted less out-of-frame TCR alpha sharing in monozygotic twins than was found. Excess sharing between twins was weaker in beta out-of-frame sequences.

Germline V gene data show CDR1 as DFQATT and CDR2 as SNEGSKA (reference sequence). The CDR3 extends over 10 amino acids. Between the trimmed V and J ends, which lost 7 bases and 8 bases, there was a span of 9 bases. To note about this clonotype: Its antigen is as yet unknown.

TCRdb called the 5' RACE reads again in MiXCR, with one record for every CDR3 protein. This table holds 1,800,000 or so distinct CDR3 sequences, 25% to 35% found once. The sample taken for sequencing was cord blood. This chain connects TRBV20-1 to TRBJ2-1, with a tentative D call TRBD1 (5 bases). This sequence was found in a newborn girl in good health. DNA of the CDR3: TGCAGTGTTCAGGGTCATGAGCAGTTCTTC. This encodes CSVQGHEQFF.